The T cell receptor beta chain under discussion was sequenced for a study of cytomegalovirus exposure and HLA in healthy donors (TCRdb year 2017). About the study as a whole: An earlier analysis of roughly 570 of the donors reported about 300 Gb of sequence data and roughly 120 million unique TCR beta sequences obtained from 150 million to 200 million T cells. Roughly 310 gigabases of sequencing data and 70 million to 100 million unique TCR sequences were included in an early release covering under 650 HLA-typed donors. Among the roughly 400 genotyped donors, roughly 80% belonged to the genetic ancestry cluster associated with self-reported Caucasian donors. The aim of the study was to test whether cataloging public T cell receptors could identify signatures of past pathogen exposure. Using immunosequencing, the study profiled T cell repertoires from fewer than 700 subjects and related those repertoires to cytomegalovirus serostatus. In addition to the first cohort of approximately 650 subjects, a separate validation cohort of around 110 different subjects was used. To predict cytomegalovirus infection status, the study brought together high-throughput TCR immunosequencing, statistical association of individual TCRs with disease status, and machine learning. To study patterns of TCR occurrence, a later analysis re-analyzed previously published TCR beta repertoires from 666 donors and added high-resolution HLA genotyping. Rather than using new phenotypic data, the later analysis identified candidate immune exposures from TCR beta sequences and from how often those sequences occurred across donors. An earlier analysis of 587 of the donors used high-throughput TCR beta sequencing to judge whether each TCR beta V gene segment behaved as functional or pseudogenic. Alongside the repertoire data, information on donor age, sex, ethnicity and CMV serostatus was compiled. A later genetic analysis used genome-wide SNP genotypes for about 60% of the roughly 670 donors, treating that subset as a discovery cohort. Every discovery cohort repertoire had been produced on one sequencing platform. Class I and class II HLA loci were covered by the typing at four-digit resolution. The number of donors typed differed by locus, with 629-630 for A, B, C, DRB1 and DQB1, 522 for DQA1, 600 to 610 for DPA1, and around 430 for DPB1. Because of strong linkage in the cohort, roughly five DR-DQ haplotypes were treated as single units for association and clustering. Among 300 to 450 genotyped donors of the cohort, an average of approximately 230,000 unique TCR beta nucleotide sequences were sequenced per donor, around 18% of them non-productive.

Concerning this clone itself: The clone's antigen remains unknown. No much larger clone is present one base from it, and per-base qualities are unavailable.

Receptors were amplified or captured by the immunoSEQ multiplex PCR assay. A mixture of 60 forward primers for TCR Vbeta segments and 13 reverse primers for TCR Jbeta segments was used in the multiplex PCR. A multiplex PCR assay on genomic DNA amplified the CDR3 region of rearranged TCR beta genes. Amplified TCR beta libraries were sequenced as 87-base-pair reads on the Illumina HiSeq System. The original methods were these. A later analysis counted about 80 million unique TCR beta chains across the 500 to 850 repertoires, and about 10 million of these chains were shared by at least two donors. A nearest-neighbor algorithm error-corrected the raw reads and collapsed the reads into unique sequences, merging closely related sequences to remove PCR and sequencing errors. V, D and J gene segments were assigned by aligning CDR3 sequences to IMGT reference sequences. Each retained sequence needed at least a six-nucleotide match to both a V gene segment and a J gene segment. Rearrangements were classified as productive when the CDR3 lacked stop codons and remained in frame with V and J, and all other rearrangements were classified as non-productive. CDR3 was defined by IMGT convention, running from the second conserved V-encoded cysteine to the conserved J-encoded phenylalanine. The earlier analysis of more than 450 of the donors excluded sequences that lacked an unambiguous match to a single V gene segment. An earlier analysis of around 600 of the donors classified V segments as functional when productive rearrangements were above 56.7% and as segregating when the standard deviation between donors was above 5%. A statistical classification framework was developed to diagnose cytomegalovirus status using the catalog of TCR beta chain sequences. V and J gene assignment, in a later analysis, came from comparing TCR nucleotide sequences with IMGT/GENE-DB human TR gene sequences. Using the TCRdist pipeline, a later analysis assigned CDR3 sequences along with most-parsimonious VDJ recombination scenarios. In a later analysis, every TCR beta chain was defined by the combination of its CDR3 amino acid sequence and its V-gene family, and reads without a unique V-gene family were dropped. In a later analysis, approximately 640 highly shared, low-generation-probability nucleotide sequences were removed to address suspected cross-contamination and a sequencing artifact. For each public chain, a later analysis derived a clonal expansion index from normalized ranks of inferred template counts within each repertoire. Generation probabilities in a later analysis came from a VDJ recombination model fitted to out-of-frame rearrangements, and those results were checked against IGoR. In a later analysis, hypergeometric tests were used to score TCR-TCR, TCR-HLA and TCR-CMV co-occurrence, with a repertoire-size bias correction applied to TCR pairs. In a later analysis, false discovery rates were estimated by permuting HLA or CMV assignments 20 times. In a later analysis, co-occurring TCRs were grouped with DBSCAN, and TCRdist sequence similarity was added when clustering was performed within HLA-allele-positive subsets. Repertoires with fewer than 30,000 or more than 120,000 public chains, plus five repertoires with anomalous nucleotide sharing, were excluded from co-occurrence clustering. TCRdb provides this immuneACCESS table in a form limited to in-frame rearrangements. Some clones are lacking; in checked studies, under half of them reflect an unresolved V gene, and why the rest are absent is not known. The DNA was the basis for D and trimming; V, J and clone size are from that table. This sample comprises approximately 180,000 clones, roughly 70% of them detected only once. Clones ranked in the top ten supply over 1.5% of the sample.

The cohort was made up of approximately 700 healthy bone marrow donors. Cohort members were all nominally healthy when sampled, although unrecorded immune exposures were likely present. The donor tested CMV seronegative and was one of the 352 seronegative cohort members. A peripheral blood sample was provided by each donor, and peripheral blood mononuclear cells were used for TCR beta sequencing. The Qiagen DNeasy Blood Extraction Kit was used to extract genomic DNA from the blood cell samples. Study-level results and caveats: The study listed 150 to 200 TCR beta chains as associated with cytomegalovirus. In vitro tests confirmed that a few of the cytomegalovirus-associated TCR beta chains recognize cytomegalovirus antigens. The sequencing pipeline was judged likely to have produced a cluster of highly shared sequence variants as a technical artifact. The classifier was reported to diagnose cytomegalovirus status with high specificity and sensitivity in both the original cohort and the validation cohort. Broadly in line with IMGT annotations, most TCR beta V segments showed up in productive rearrangements about 87% or about 30% of the time in an earlier analysis of 450 to 600 of the donors. Because counts were too low, around 17 rarely observed V segments, including chromosome 9 orphons, were left out of the earlier analysis of 500 to 750 of the donors. A later analysis found that TCR association rates varied across HLA loci, with DRB1 alleles showing the most associated TCRs and HLA-C alleles the fewest. In a later genetic analysis, a missense DCLRE1C variant was associated with V-gene and J-gene trimming of TCR beta chains, and the association was replicated in an independent cohort. Strong co-occurrence of HLA alleles, especially DR and DQ, made assigning TCR associations to individual alleles difficult. Presence/absence analyses assumed roughly uniform sequencing depth across donors, an assumption that may not hold. Correlated functional status among segregating V segments might be attributable to linkage disequilibrium, but an unknown experimental factor could not be ruled out. Because HLA typing was unavailable for some donors at each locus, only the typed subset was used in association tests. In a later analysis, 16,951 TCR beta sequences were associated with specific HLA alleles at a false discovery rate of 0.05. Immune exposure information for the cohort was limited to CMV serostatus. Compared with the 666-donor mean, donors in an Asian-associated ancestry cluster had fewer N-insertions in productive TCRs, according to a later genetic analysis. Across donors, most TCR sequences were observed very rarely, whereas some public TCRs were present in many individuals. A later analysis found that most CMV-associated TCR beta chains appeared HLA-restricted, with HLA associations seemingly driven largely by CMV exposure. This cohort had only TCR beta chains sequenced, and the lack of alpha or paired-chain data limited which features could be detected. A further reported finding was that TCR beta sequences accurately predicted the HLA-A and HLA-B alleles for most subjects in the first cohort. A later analysis reported that several top co-occurrence clusters appeared linked to parvovirus B19, influenza, CMV and Epstein-Barr virus. It was suggested by the authors that the approach could potentially be generalized to other disease states and immunological phenotypes. A later analysis found that HLA-associated TCR beta chains were more clonally expanded and had lower generation probabilities than equally common non-associated chains.

Sequences were obtained from PBMCs. The TCR comes from a woman in her twenties or thirties in good health and CMV-seronegative.

The CDR3 here reads CASSLAGTGSVGYTF. The nucleotide sequence is TGTGCCAGCAGCTTGGCTGGGACAGGGTCGGTCGGCTACACCTTC. The sequence joins TRBV5-6 to TRBJ1-2; 9 bases in the junction line up with TRBD1. The CDR3 holds 15 amino acids from the cysteine to the phenylalanine. Only CDR3 DNA remains: 45 bases, in frame from the first base. The germline V gene sets CDR1 to SGHDT and CDR2 to YYEEEE. Unmatched junction bases come to 8, with V trimmed by 0 bases and J by 8 bases. Outside the CDR3, residues come from the reference TRBV5-6 and TRBJ1-2 proteins, so the full variable domain is: DAGVTQSPTHLIKTRGQQVTLRCSPKSGHDTVSWYQQALGQGPQFIFQYYEEEERQRGNFPDRFSGHQFPNYSSELNVNALLLGDSALYLCASSLAGTGSVGYTFGSGTRLTVV.